The following is a T cell receptor (beta chain) sequence with its context. The data were obtained in a study of blood T cell repertoires in COVID-19. The CDR3 consists of 12 residues. Deletions cut 3 bases from V and 7 bases from J, with 6 bases between. Germline V lookup: CDR1 ENHRY, CDR2 SYGVKD. Data came from immunoSEQ multiplex PCR; TCRdb stores just in-frame clones and leaves some out. The table lists around 250,000 clones, about nine tenths of them singletons. Sequences were obtained from peripheral blood. This sequence originates from a man aged 55 to 70 with acute or convalescent COVID-19. V usage is TRBV10-3 and J usage is TRBJ1-4; D call uncertain. The CDR3 region is CAISDPGEKLFF. As DNA, the CDR3 is TGTGCCATCAGTGATCCCGGTGAAAAACTGTTTTTT.